The clone carrying this TCR beta chain was seen once. Germline V gives CDR1 KGHSH, CDR2 LQKENI. This CDR3 comprises 12 residues. With 4 bases removed from V and 7 bases from J, the gap between germline ends came to 10 bases. These data are taken from a study of blood T cell repertoires in COVID-19. Generated by immunoSEQ multiplex PCR, the TCRdb table keeps only in-frame clones and is missing some. The table includes approximately 280,000 clones, roughly 85% detected once. The source is a man over 45 with active or convalescent COVID-19. Material for sequencing was peripheral blood. This chain connects TRBV18 to TRBJ1-2, with D possibly being TRBD1 (6 bases). CDR3: CASSLGTSGYTF. In nucleotides, the CDR3 is TGTGCCAGCTCACTGGGGACATCTGGCTACACCTTC.